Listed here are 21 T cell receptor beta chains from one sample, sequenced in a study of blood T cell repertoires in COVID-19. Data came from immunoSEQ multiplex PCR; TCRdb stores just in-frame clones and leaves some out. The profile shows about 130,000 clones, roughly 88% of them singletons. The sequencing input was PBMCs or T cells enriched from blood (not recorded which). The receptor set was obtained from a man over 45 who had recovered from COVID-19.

As DNA, the CDR3 is TGTGCCAGCAGTTTAAAGGGGTGGCCTGAAGCTTTCTTT. It translates to CASSLKGWPEAFF. This chain joins TRBV27 and TRBJ1-1, with a possible D match to TRBD1 (5 bases). CDR3 size: 13 residues. Trimming took off 2 bases at V and 6 bases at J, with 10 bases between the two ends. CDR1 is MNHEY and CDR2 is SMNVEV in the germline V gene (reference sequence).

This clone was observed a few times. The CDR3 sequence: CARSPPRGEQYV. Written as DNA, the CDR3 is TGTGCCAGAAGCCCCCCGCGGGGGGAGCAGTACGTC. J is TRBJ2-7 and V is TRBV7-5; the table calls TRBD2, which could not be checked here. TRBV7-5 is deemed a pseudogene. There are 12 residues in the CDR3.

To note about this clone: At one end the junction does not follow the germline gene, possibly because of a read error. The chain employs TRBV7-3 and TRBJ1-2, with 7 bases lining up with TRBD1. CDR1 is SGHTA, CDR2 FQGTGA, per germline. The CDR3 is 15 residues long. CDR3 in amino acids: CASSLTNDRAYGYTF. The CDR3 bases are TGTGCTAGCAGCTTAACGAATGACAGGGCCTATGGCTACACCTTC.

For the CDR3, the DNA is TGTGCCAGCAGCCAAGACCTAGGCCGGATCTACAATGAGCAGTTCTTC. Translation: CASSQDLGRIYNEQFF. The V and J genes are TRBV3-1 (or the pseudogene TRBV3-2) and TRBJ2-1, with D uncertain. CDR3 length equals 16 residues. V lost 0 bases and J 3 bases, leaving 12 bases between the germline ends. CDR1 and CDR2 from the germline V gene are LGHDT and YNNKEL (reference sequence).

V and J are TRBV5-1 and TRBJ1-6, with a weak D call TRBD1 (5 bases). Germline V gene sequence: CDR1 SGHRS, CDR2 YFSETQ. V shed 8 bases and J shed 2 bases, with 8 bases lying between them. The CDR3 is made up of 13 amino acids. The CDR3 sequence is CASRTTYNSPLHF. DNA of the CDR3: TGCGCCAGTAGGACAACCTATAATTCACCCCTCCACTTT.

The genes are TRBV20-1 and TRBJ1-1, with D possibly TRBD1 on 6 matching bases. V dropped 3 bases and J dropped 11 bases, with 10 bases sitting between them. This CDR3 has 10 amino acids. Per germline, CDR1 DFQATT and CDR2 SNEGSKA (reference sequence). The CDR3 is CSASRGSAFF. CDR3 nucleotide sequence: TGCAGTGCTAGCAGGGGATCGGCTTTCTTT.

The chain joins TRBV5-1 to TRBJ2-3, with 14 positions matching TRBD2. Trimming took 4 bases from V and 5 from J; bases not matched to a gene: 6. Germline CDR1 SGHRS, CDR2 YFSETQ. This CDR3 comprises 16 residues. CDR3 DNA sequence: TGCGCCAGCAGCCTTGGACTAGCGGGAGGTCGAGATACGCAGTATTTT. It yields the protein CASSLGLAGGRDTQYF. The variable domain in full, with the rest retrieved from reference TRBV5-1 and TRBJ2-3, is KAGVTQTPRYLIKTRGQQVTLSCSPISGHRSVSWYQQTPGQGLQFLFEYFSETQRNKGNFPGRFSGRQFSNSRSEMNVSTLELGDSALYLCASSLGLAGGRDTQYFGPGTRLTVL.

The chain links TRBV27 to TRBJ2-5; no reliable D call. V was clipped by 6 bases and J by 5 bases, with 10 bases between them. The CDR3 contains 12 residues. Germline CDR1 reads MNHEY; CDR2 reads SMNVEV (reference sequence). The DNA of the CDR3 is TGTGCCAGCAGGGCTCCCGGGGAGACCCAGTACTTC. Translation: CASRAPGETQYF.

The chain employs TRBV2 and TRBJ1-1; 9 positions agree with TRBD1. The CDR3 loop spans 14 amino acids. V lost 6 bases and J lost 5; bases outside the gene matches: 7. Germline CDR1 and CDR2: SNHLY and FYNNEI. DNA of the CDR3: TGTGCCAGCAGGTTGGACAGGGGATGGACTGAAGCTTTCTTT. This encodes CASRLDRGWTEAFF.

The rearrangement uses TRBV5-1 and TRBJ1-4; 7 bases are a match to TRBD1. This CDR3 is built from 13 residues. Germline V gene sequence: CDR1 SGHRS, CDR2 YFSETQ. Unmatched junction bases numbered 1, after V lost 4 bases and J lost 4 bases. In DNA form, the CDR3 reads TGCGCCAGCAGCCGGGACAGTAATGAAAAACTGTTTTTT. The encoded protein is CASSRDSNEKLFF. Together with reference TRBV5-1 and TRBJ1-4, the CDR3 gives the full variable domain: KAGVTQTPRYLIKTRGQQVTLSCSPISGHRSVSWYQQTPGQGLQFLFEYFSETQRNKGNFPGRFSGRQFSNSRSEMNVSTLELGDSALYLCASSRDSNEKLFFGSGTQLSVL.

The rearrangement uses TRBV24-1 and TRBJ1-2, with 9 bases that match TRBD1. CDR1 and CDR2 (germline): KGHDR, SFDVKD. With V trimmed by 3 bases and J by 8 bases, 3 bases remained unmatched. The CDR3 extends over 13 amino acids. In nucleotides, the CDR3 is TGTGCCACCAGTGATACAGGGGGCTGGGGCTACACCTTC. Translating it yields CATSDTGGWGYTF.

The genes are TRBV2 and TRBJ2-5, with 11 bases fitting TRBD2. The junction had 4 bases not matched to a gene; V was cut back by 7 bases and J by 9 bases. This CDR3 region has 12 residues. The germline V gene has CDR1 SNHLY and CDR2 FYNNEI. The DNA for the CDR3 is TGTGCCAGCATGGATAGCGGGAGGGCCCAGTACTTC. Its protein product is CASMDSGRAQYF.

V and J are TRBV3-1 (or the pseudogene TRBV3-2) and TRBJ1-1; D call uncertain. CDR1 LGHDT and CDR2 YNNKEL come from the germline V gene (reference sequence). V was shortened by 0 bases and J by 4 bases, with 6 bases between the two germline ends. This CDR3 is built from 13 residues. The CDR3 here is CASSQDGSTEAFF. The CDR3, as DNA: TGTGCCAGCAGCCAAGACGGGTCCACTGAAGCTTTCTTT.

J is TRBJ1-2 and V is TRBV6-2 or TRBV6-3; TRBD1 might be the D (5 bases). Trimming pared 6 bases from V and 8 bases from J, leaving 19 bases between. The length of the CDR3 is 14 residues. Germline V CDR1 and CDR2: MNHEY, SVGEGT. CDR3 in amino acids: CASSVYGGHGGYTF. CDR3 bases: TGTGCCAGCAGCGTCTATGGTGGACACGGGGGCTACACCTTC.

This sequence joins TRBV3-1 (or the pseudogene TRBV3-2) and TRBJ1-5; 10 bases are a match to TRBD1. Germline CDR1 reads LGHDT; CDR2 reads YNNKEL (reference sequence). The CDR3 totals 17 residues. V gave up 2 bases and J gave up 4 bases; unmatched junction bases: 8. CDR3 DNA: TGTGCCAGCAGCCAAACCACAGGGACAGGGGCTAATCAGCCCCAGCATTTT. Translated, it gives CASSQTTGTGANQPQHF.

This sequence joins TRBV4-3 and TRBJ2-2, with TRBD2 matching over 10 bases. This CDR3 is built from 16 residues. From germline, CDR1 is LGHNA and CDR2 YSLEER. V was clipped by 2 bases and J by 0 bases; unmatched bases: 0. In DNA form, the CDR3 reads TGCGCCAGCAGCCAACTAGCGGGGGCGAACACCGGGGAGCTGTTTTTT. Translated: CASSQLAGANTGELFF.

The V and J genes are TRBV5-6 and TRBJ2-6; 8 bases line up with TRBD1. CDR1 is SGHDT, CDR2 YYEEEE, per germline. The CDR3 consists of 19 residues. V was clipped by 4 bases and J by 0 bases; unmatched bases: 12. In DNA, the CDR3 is TGTGCCAGCAGCCGGCCATTCGGGACAGGCTTCTCTGGGGCCAACGTCCTGACTTTC. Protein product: CASSRPFGTGFSGANVLTF.

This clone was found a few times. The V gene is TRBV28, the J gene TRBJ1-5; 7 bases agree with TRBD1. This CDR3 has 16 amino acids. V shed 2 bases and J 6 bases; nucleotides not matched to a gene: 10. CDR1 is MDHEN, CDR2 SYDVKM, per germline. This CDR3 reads CASSLLDQGVGQPQHF. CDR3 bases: TGTGCCAGCAGTTTACTCGATCAGGGGGTTGGTCAGCCCCAGCATTTT.

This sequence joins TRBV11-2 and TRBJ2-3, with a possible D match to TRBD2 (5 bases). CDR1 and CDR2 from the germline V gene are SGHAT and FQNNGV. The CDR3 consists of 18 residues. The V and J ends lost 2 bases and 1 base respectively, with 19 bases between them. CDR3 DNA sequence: TGTGCCAGCAGCTTATTCCCCGGGGAAGGGCTGGGCACAGATACGCAGTATTTT. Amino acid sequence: CASSLFPGEGLGTDTQYF. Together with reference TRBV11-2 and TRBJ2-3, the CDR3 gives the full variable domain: EAGVAQSPRYKIIEKRQSVAFWCNPISGHATLYWYQQILGQGPKLLIQFQNNGVVDDSQLPKDRFSAERLKGVDSTLKIQPAKLEDSAVYLCASSLFPGEGLGTDTQYFGPGTRLTVL.

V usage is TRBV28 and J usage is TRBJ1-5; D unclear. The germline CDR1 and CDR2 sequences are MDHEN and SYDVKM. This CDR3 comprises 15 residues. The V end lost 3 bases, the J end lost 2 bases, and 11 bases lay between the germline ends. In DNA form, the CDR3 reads TGTGCCAGCAGTTTTCTATACGGGGGCAATCAGCCCCAGCATTTT. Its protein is CASSFLYGGNQPQHF.

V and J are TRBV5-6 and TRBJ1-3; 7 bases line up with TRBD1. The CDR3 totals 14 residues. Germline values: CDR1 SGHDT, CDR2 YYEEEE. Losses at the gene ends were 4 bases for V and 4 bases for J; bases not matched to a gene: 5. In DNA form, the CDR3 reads TGTGCCAGCAGCCTGGGACAGCGCGGAAACACCATATATTTT. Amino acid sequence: CASSLGQRGNTIYF.